This is a list of T cell receptor beta chains from one sample in a study of blood T cell repertoires in COVID-19. TCRdb's table, derived via immunoSEQ multiplex PCR, lists solely in-frame clones and lacks some. Of roughly 120,000 clones listed, around 90% are singletons. The sequenced sample was peripheral blood. The receptors here all came from a woman in her fifties or sixties with COVID-19, enrolled during active disease. Both conserved end residues are part of each CDR3. Fields, in order: clone size, J gene, V gene, D gene, CDR3 protein, CDR3 DNA. A D gene is named only where the DNA matches it firmly. Clone size is stated in some rows and not others, as once, few, many or a class when expanded.

clone size: NA
J gene: TRBJ1-5
V gene: TRBV5-1
D gene: NA
CDR3 protein: CASSPGGGWNQPQHF
CDR3 DNA: TGCGCCAGCAGCCCCGGGGGGGGCTGGAATCAGCCCCAGCATTTT

clone size: NA
J gene: TRBJ1-4
V gene: TRBV7-2
D gene: TRBD1
CDR3 protein: CASSLVTGNEKLFF
CDR3 DNA: TGTGCCAGCAGCTTAGTGACAGGGAATGAAAAACTGTTTTTT

clone size: NA
J gene: TRBJ1-1
V gene: TRBV19
D gene: NA
CDR3 protein: CASNYSPNTEAFF
CDR3 DNA: TGTGCCAGTAATTATAGCCCGAACACTGAAGCTTTCTTT

clone size: NA
J gene: TRBJ1-5
V gene: TRBV6-2/TRBV6-3
D gene: NA
CDR3 protein: CASSGLIQHF
CDR3 DNA: TGTGCCAGCAGCGGACTGATCCAGCATTTT

clone size: NA
J gene: TRBJ1-4
V gene: TRBV19
D gene: NA
CDR3 protein: CASSIGEKLFF
CDR3 DNA: TGTGCCAGTAGTATTGGCGAAAAACTGTTTTTT

clone size: NA
J gene: TRBJ1-2
V gene: TRBV29-1
D gene: TRBD1
CDR3 protein: CSVSDRVYGYTF
CDR3 DNA: TGCAGCGTTTCGGACAGGGTCTATGGCTACACCTTC

clone size: NA
J gene: TRBJ2-3
V gene: TRBV19
D gene: NA
CDR3 protein: CASSIDRVGRHTDTQYF
CDR3 DNA: TGTGCCAGTAGTATAGATCGGGTAGGGAGGCACACAGATACGCAGTATTTT

clone size: NA
J gene: TRBJ1-2
V gene: TRBV19
D gene: TRBD1
CDR3 protein: CASSIAQGASGYTF
CDR3 DNA: TGTGCCAGTAGTATAGCCCAGGGGGCAAGTGGCTACACCTTC

clone size: NA
J gene: TRBJ2-3
V gene: TRBV6-5
D gene: TRBD1
CDR3 protein: CASSYLTGGTDTQYF
CDR3 DNA: TGTGCCAGCAGTTACTTGACAGGGGGCACAGATACGCAGTATTTT

clone size: NA
J gene: TRBJ2-4
V gene: TRBV18
D gene: TRBD1
CDR3 protein: CASSPSTGAAKNIQYF
CDR3 DNA: TGTGCCAGCTCACCCTCGACAGGGGCAGCCAAAAACATTCAGTACTTC

clone size: NA
J gene: TRBJ1-4
V gene: TRBV5-5
D gene: TRBD1
CDR3 protein: CASSLGTGGEKLFF
CDR3 DNA: TGTGCCAGCAGCTTAGGGACAGGGGGGGAAAAACTGTTTTTT

clone size: NA
J gene: TRBJ2-7
V gene: TRBV6-2/TRBV6-3
D gene: TRBD1
CDR3 protein: CASSPGQGPGIDYF
CDR3 DNA: TGTGCCAGCAGCCCTGGACAGGGTCCGGGGATTGACTACTTC

clone size: NA
J gene: TRBJ1-2
V gene: TRBV27
D gene: TRBD1
CDR3 protein: CASSLSGRGRVGYGYTF
CDR3 DNA: TGTGCCAGCAGTTTATCAGGCAGGGGGCGGGTGGGCTATGGCTACACCTTC

clone size: NA
J gene: TRBJ2-1
V gene: TRBV14
D gene: NA
CDR3 protein: CASSSVGYEQFF
CDR3 DNA: TGTGCCAGCAGCTCTGTTGGCTATGAGCAGTTCTTC

clone size: NA
J gene: TRBJ2-1
V gene: TRBV3-1/TRBV3-2
D gene: TRBD2
CDR3 protein: CASSQEAGYYTNEQFF
CDR3 DNA: TGTGCCAGCAGCCAAGAAGCGGGGTACTACACAAATGAGCAGTTCTTC

clone size: NA
J gene: TRBJ1-2
V gene: TRBV5-1
D gene: NA
CDR3 protein: CASSFDTNYTF
CDR3 DNA: TGCGCCAGCAGTTTTGACACCAACTACACCTTC

clone size: NA
J gene: TRBJ2-7
V gene: TRBV7-8
D gene: NA
CDR3 protein: CASSLVYRVVGTPYEQYF
CDR3 DNA: TGTGCCAGCAGCTTAGTTTACAGGGTGGTCGGTACGCCTTACGAGCAGTACTTC

clone size: NA
J gene: TRBJ1-5
V gene: TRBV6-1
D gene: NA
CDR3 protein: CASSEALGGRQPQHF
CDR3 DNA: TGTGCCAGCAGTGAAGCGCTGGGGGGTAGACAGCCCCAGCATTTT

clone size: NA
J gene: TRBJ1-5
V gene: TRBV4-3
D gene: NA
CDR3 protein: CASSQDAFQGLYQPQHF
CDR3 DNA: TGCGCCAGCAGCCAAGATGCGTTTCAGGGATTATATCAGCCCCAGCATTTT

clone size: NA
J gene: TRBJ2-7
V gene: TRBV5-1
D gene: TRBD1
CDR3 protein: CASSPGTGESYEQYF
CDR3 DNA: TGCGCCAGCAGCCCCGGGACAGGGGAGTCCTACGAGCAGTACTTC

clone size: NA
J gene: TRBJ2-3
V gene: TRBV19
D gene: NA
CDR3 protein: CASRSQARWSDTQYF
CDR3 DNA: TGTGCCAGTAGATCGCAGGCCCGTTGGTCAGATACGCAGTATTTT

clone size: NA
J gene: TRBJ2-3
V gene: TRBV2
D gene: TRBD2
CDR3 protein: CASSVPGLAADTQYF
CDR3 DNA: TGTGCCAGCAGTGTCCCGGGACTAGCAGCAGATACGCAGTATTTT

clone size: NA
J gene: TRBJ2-2
V gene: TRBV5-1
D gene: NA
CDR3 protein: CASSFSRGELFF
CDR3 DNA: TGCGCCAGCAGCTTTTCGAGAGGGGAGCTGTTTTTT

clone size: once
J gene: TRBJ2-7
V gene: TRBV5-1
D gene: NA
CDR3 protein: CASSPTNTYEQYF
CDR3 DNA: TGCGCCAGCAGCCCGACTAACACCTACGAGCAGTACTTC